This T cell receptor (beta chain) was captured by sequencing in a study of blood T cell repertoires in COVID-19. About the study: The United States, Italy and Spain were the sources of the acute and convalescent COVID-19 samples. Nucleic acid was either cDNA or gDNA, and it came from T cells, B-cell-depleted T cells, or PBMCs.

CDR3 length: 17 residues. V shed 0 bases and J shed 0 bases, with 12 bases lying between them. Germline V gene sequence: CDR1 MNHEY, CDR2 SMNVEV (reference sequence). Authors' data handling: Amplification from reference gene primers served as the basis for estimated nucleated cell counts. Sequencing used immunoSEQ multiplex PCR; TCRdb keeps in-frame clones, though not all of them. V, J and clone size were drawn from that table, and D and trimming were deduced from the DNA. The sample shows about 80,000 clones, roughly nine tenths of them seen only once. This sequence joins TRBV27 and TRBJ2-1; D ambiguous. This TCR was sampled from a woman of 80 years or more with active or convalescent COVID-19. The sample was peripheral blood. The CDR3 loop reads CASSLSFLEISYNEQFF. The CDR3, as DNA: TGTGCCAGCAGTTTATCGTTTCTAGAGATCTCCTACAATGAGCAGTTCTTC.